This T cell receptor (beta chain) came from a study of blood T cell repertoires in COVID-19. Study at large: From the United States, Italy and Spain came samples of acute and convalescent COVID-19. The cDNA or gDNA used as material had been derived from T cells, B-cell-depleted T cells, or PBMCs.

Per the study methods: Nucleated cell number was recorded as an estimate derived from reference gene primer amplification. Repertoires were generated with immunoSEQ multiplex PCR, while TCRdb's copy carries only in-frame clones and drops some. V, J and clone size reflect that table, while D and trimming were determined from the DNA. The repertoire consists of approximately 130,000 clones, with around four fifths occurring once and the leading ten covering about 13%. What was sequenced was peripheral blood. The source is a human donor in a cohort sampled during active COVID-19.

The CDR3 coding sequence is TGTGCCAGCAGCAGCGGGAGAGCGGGGGGGCACACAGATACGCAGTATTTT. Residues: CASSSGRAGGHTDTQYF. The rearrangement links TRBV7-6 to TRBJ2-3, with TRBD2 matching over 10 bases. J lost 2 bases, V lost 5 bases, and 10 bases had no gene match. The CDR3 length is 17 residues. Per the germline V gene, CDR1 is SGHVS and CDR2 is FNYEAQ. Supplemented by reference TRBV7-6 and TRBJ2-3, the full variable domain reads GAGVSQSPRYKVTKRGQDVALRCDPISGHVSLYWYRQALGQGPEFLTYFNYEAQQDKSGLPNDRFSAERPEGSISTLTIQRTEQRDSAMYRCASSSGRAGGHTDTQYFGPGTRLTVL.